Listed below are T cell receptor beta chains from one sample, sequenced in a study of CD8 T cell repertoires and HIV-1 epitope variants. Generated by immunoSEQ multiplex PCR, the TCRdb table keeps only in-frame clones and is missing some. The sample lists a few thousand clones; under 70% were seen once. Which antigens these TCRs recognize remains unknown. Sequences were obtained from cultured CD8+ T cells derived from PBMCs. The receptors derive from a male donor with HIV. The CDR3 runs from the conserved cysteine through the conserved F or W. The D gene is left open where the match is weak. A clone size is listed for some rows: how often the clone was seen (once, few, many), or a class if it is expanded.

J	V	D	size	CDR3	DNA
TRBJ2-3	TRBV5-1	TRBD1	few	CASSRGTAIGADTQYF	TGCGCCAGCAGCAGGGGGACAGCTATCGGGGCAGATACGCAGTATTTT
TRBJ2-1	TRBV7-6	-	-	CASSPGLQANEQFF	TGTGCCAGCAGCCCGGGCCTCCAGGCTAATGAGCAGTTCTTC
TRBJ2-7	TRBV7-3	-	-	CASSSVGGEQYF	TGTGCCAGCAGCTCAGTGGGTGGCGAGCAGTACTTC
TRBJ1-1	TRBV6-6	-	once	CASSFGPGTEAFF	TGTGCCAGCAGTTTCGGACCCGGCACTGAAGCTTTCTTT
TRBJ2-1	TRBV10-1	-	few	CANRGAYNEQFF	TGCGCCAACCGCGGCGCCTACAATGAGCAGTTCTTC
TRBJ1-4	TRBV5-1	-	-	CASSPQGNEKLFF	TGCGCCAGCAGCCCTCAGGGTAATGAAAAACTGTTTTTT
TRBJ2-5	TRBV28	-	once	CASSLPVGNQETQYF	TGTGCCAGCAGTTTACCGGTGGGGAACCAAGAGACCCAGTACTTC
TRBJ2-7	TRBV4-2	TRBD2	-	CASSQNDPSGSPYEQYF	TGTGCCAGCAGCCAAAACGACCCAAGCGGGAGCCCCTACGAGCAGTACTTC
TRBJ2-5	TRBV6-1	-	once	CASSEGSPMTLETQYF	TGTGCCAGCAGTGAAGGATCCCCGATGACCCTAGAGACCCAGTACTTC
TRBJ2-6	TRBV28	-	-	CASRGPSGANVLTF	TGTGCCAGCAGGGGACCCTCTGGGGCCAACGTCCTGACTTTC
TRBJ2-2	TRBV7-3	-	-	CASRSGSTGELFF	TGTGCCAGCAGGTCAGGGTCCACCGGGGAGCTGTTTTTT
TRBJ1-2	TRBV10-3	-	-	CAISPQLGEGVNGYTF	TGTGCCATCAGTCCTCAACTCGGAGAGGGGGTAAATGGCTACACCTTC
TRBJ2-3	TRBV9	TRBD1	-	CASSAIQGPPFTDTQYF	TGTGCCAGCAGCGCCATACAGGGGCCTCCCTTCACAGATACGCAGTATTTT
TRBJ2-1	TRBV15	TRBD1	-	CATRRQGWNEQFF	TGTGCCACCAGAAGACAGGGGTGGAATGAGCAGTTCTTC
TRBJ2-5	TRBV6-4	-	few	CASSDRGRETQYF	TGTGCCAGCAGTGACAGGGGACGAGAGACCCAGTACTTC
TRBJ2-7	TRBV2	TRBD1	-	CASSEAGQGAWEQYF	TGTGCCAGCAGTGAAGCTGGACAGGGGGCGTGGGAGCAGTACTTC
TRBJ1-1	TRBV6-6	TRBD1	-	CASSSQGVAEAFF	TGTGCCAGCAGTTCACAGGGGGTGGCTGAAGCTTTCTTT
TRBJ2-1	TRBV5-6	TRBD2	once	CASSNLAGGPHEQFF	TGTGCCAGCTCCAACCTAGCGGGAGGGCCACATGAGCAGTTCTTC
TRBJ2-1	TRBV5-6	TRBD2	-	CASSLAGEGPYNEQFF	TGTGCCAGCAGCTTGGCCGGGGAGGGCCCCTACAATGAGCAGTTCTTC
TRBJ1-2	TRBV21-1	-	-	CASSKAPGEVPNGYTF	TGTGCCAGCAGCAAAGCCCCGGGTGAAGTTCCGAATGGCTACACCTTC
TRBJ2-5	TRBV28	TRBD1	-	CASSQQYRGRETQYF	TGTGCCAGCAGTCAACAATACAGGGGCCGAGAGACCCAGTACTTC
TRBJ2-7	TRBV2	-	-	CASSPSSYEQYF	TGTGCCAGCAGCCCTAGCTCCTACGAGCAGTACTTC
TRBJ2-7	TRBV2	TRBD2	-	CASSRGGFGYEQYF	TGTGCCAGCAGCCGGGGGGGGTTTGGTTACGAGCAGTACTTC
TRBJ2-7	TRBV29-1	-	-	CSVNPGQPYEQYF	TGCAGCGTAAACCCGGGACAACCATACGAGCAGTACTTC
TRBJ2-1	TRBV10-3	-	-	CAIRNRENEQFF	TGTGCCATCAGGAATAGGGAGAATGAGCAGTTCTTC
TRBJ1-1	TRBV28	TRBD1	-	CASSTGTGETEAFF	TGTGCCAGCAGCACCGGGACAGGGGAGACTGAAGCTTTCTTT
TRBJ2-3	TRBV7-9	-	few	CASSLEQGWEDTQYF	TGTGCCAGCAGCTTAGAACAGGGTTGGGAAGATACGCAGTATTTT
TRBJ2-2	TRBV30	-	once	CAWRPPGLGGELFF	TGTGCCTGGAGGCCCCCGGGACTGGGCGGGGAGCTGTTTTTT
TRBJ2-7	TRBV28	TRBD1	-	CASSLPRLGTGGYEQYF	TGTGCCAGCAGTTTACCCCGACTAGGGACAGGGGGTTACGAGCAGTACTTC
TRBJ2-6	TRBV5-6	-	-	CASSQFTGTGANVLTF	TGTGCCAGCAGCCAATTCACAGGAACCGGGGCCAACGTCCTGACTTTC
TRBJ2-2	TRBV7-9	-	-	CASSLAAGTGELFF	TGTGCCAGCAGCTTAGCGGCGGGCACCGGGGAGCTGTTTTTT
TRBJ2-3	TRBV7-8	TRBD2	-	CASSLQRGVGDTQYF	TGTGCCAGCAGCTTACAGCGGGGGGTTGGTGATACGCAGTATTTT
TRBJ1-2	TRBV4-1	-	-	CASSPAGDYGYTF	TGCGCCAGCAGCCCGGCAGGGGACTATGGCTACACCTTC
TRBJ2-3	TRBV6-5	-	-	CASSWAFGGTDTQYF	TGTGCCAGCAGTTGGGCCTTTGGGGGCACAGATACGCAGTATTTT
TRBJ2-1	TRBV7-6	-	-	CASSAGRGDNNEQFF	TGTGCCAGCAGCGCAGGCAGGGGGGATAACAATGAGCAGTTCTTC
TRBJ2-7	TRBV7-9	TRBD1	-	CASSLMGTGDYEQYF	TGTGCCAGCAGCTTAATGGGGACAGGGGACTACGAGCAGTACTTC
TRBJ1-2	TRBV5-6	-	-	CASSLMTAQNYGYTF	TGTGCCAGCAGCTTGATGACAGCCCAAAACTATGGCTACACCTTC
TRBJ1-3	TRBV6-5	-	-	CASSYSGGSGNTIYF	TGTGCCAGCAGTTACTCCGGGGGCTCTGGAAACACCATATATTTT
TRBJ2-7	TRBV6-1	TRBD1	once	CASSENLGQGYEQYF	TGTGCCAGCAGTGAAAATTTGGGACAGGGTTACGAGCAGTACTTC
TRBJ2-1	TRBV28	-	-	CASTQEGQISSYNEQFF	TGTGCCAGCACCCAAGAGGGGCAGATAAGCTCCTACAATGAGCAGTTCTTC
TRBJ2-2	TRBV5-6	-	-	CASSYVLLGEAGELFF	TGTGCCAGCAGCTACGTGCTCTTGGGGGAGGCCGGGGAGCTGTTTTTT
TRBJ2-7	TRBV5-1	-	-	CASSLGGINYEQYF	TGCGCCAGCAGCTTGGGGGGGATCAACTACGAGCAGTACTTC